Described below is a single T cell receptor beta chain sequence and its context. No antigen is known for it. A junction end diverges from the germline sequence, so it may reflect a read error. Taken from cysteine to phenylalanine, the CDR3 has 18 residues. CDR3 DNA only is kept here, 54 bases in frame from base 1. CDR1 and CDR2 are read off the germline V gene as ENHRY and SYGVKD. In total, fewer than 750 healthy bone marrow donors made up the cohort. All cohort members were sampled while nominally healthy, although unrecorded immune exposures were likely present. The donor tested CMV seronegative, placing the donor among the 352 seronegative members of the cohort. A peripheral blood sample was provided by each donor, and peripheral blood mononuclear cells were used for TCR beta sequencing. Genomic DNA extraction from the blood cell samples was performed with the Qiagen DNeasy Blood Extraction Kit.

This record belongs to a study of cytomegalovirus exposure and HLA in healthy donors (TCRdb year 2017). Study-wide context: An earlier analysis of roughly 500 of the donors reported 276 Gb of sequence data and some 120 million unique TCR beta sequences from about 200 million T cells. Approximately 310 gigabases of sequencing data and roughly 80 million unique TCR sequences made up an early release that covered fewer than 650 HLA-typed donors. Of the approximately 370 genotyped donors, 75% to 85% were placed in the genetic ancestry cluster associated with self-reported Caucasian donors. The study aimed to test whether cataloging public T cell receptors could reveal signatures of past pathogen exposure. Using immunosequencing, the study profiled T cell repertoires from some 670 subjects and related those repertoires to cytomegalovirus serostatus. Besides the first cohort of approximately 670 subjects, a separate validation cohort made up of 120 different subjects was used. High-throughput TCR immunosequencing, statistical association of individual TCRs with disease status, and machine learning were combined to predict cytomegalovirus infection status. A later analysis re-examined previously published TCR beta repertoires from roughly 720 donors and added high-resolution HLA genotyping to investigate patterns of TCR occurrence. Rather than drawing on any new phenotypic data, the later analysis identified candidate immune exposures from TCR beta sequences and the way those sequences occurred across donors. An earlier analysis of approximately 630 of the donors applied high-throughput TCR beta sequencing to assess whether each TCR beta V gene segment acted as functional or pseudogenic. Donor age, sex, ethnicity and CMV serostatus were compiled alongside the repertoire data. In a later genetic analysis, genome-wide SNP genotypes for about 65% of the roughly 700 donors were used, and that subset was treated as a discovery cohort. Every discovery cohort repertoire had been produced on one sequencing platform. HLA typing included class I and class II loci at four-digit resolution. Typing coverage varied by locus: about 620-630 donors for A, B, C, DRB1 and DQB1; approximately 500 for DQA1; about 590 for DPA1; 450 to 480 for DPB1. About five DR-DQ haplotypes were treated as single units for association and clustering because of strong linkage in the cohort. Among around 400 genotyped donors of the cohort, an average of about 240,000 unique TCR beta nucleotide sequences were sequenced per donor, around 20% of them non-productive.

Libraries were constructed by the immunoSEQ multiplex PCR assay. The multiplex PCR relied on a mix of 60 forward primers for TCR Vbeta segments and 13 reverse primers for TCR Jbeta segments. A multiplex PCR assay on genomic DNA amplified the CDR3 region of rearranged TCR beta genes. The amplified TCR beta libraries were sequenced on the Illumina HiSeq System as 87-base-pair reads. From the authors' description of their analysis: A later analysis tallied 75 million to 85 million unique TCR beta chains across the 660 or so repertoires, and around 10 million of those chains were shared by two or more donors. Raw reads were error-corrected and collapsed into unique sequences by a nearest-neighbor algorithm in which closely related sequences were merged to remove PCR and sequencing errors. To assign V, D and J gene segments, CDR3 sequences were aligned to IMGT reference sequences. For a sequence to be retained, a match of at least six nucleotides was required to both a V gene segment and a J gene segment. A rearrangement counted as productive if the CDR3 had no stop codons and remained in frame with V and J, and every other rearrangement counted as non-productive. Following IMGT convention, CDR3 was defined as the stretch from the second conserved V-encoded cysteine up to the conserved J-encoded phenylalanine. In an earlier analysis of roughly 580 of the donors, sequences lacking an unambiguous match to a single V gene segment were excluded. An earlier analysis of fewer than 750 of the donors called V segments functional above 56.7% productive rearrangements and segregating when the between-donor standard deviation exceeded 5%. A statistical classification framework was built to diagnose cytomegalovirus status from the catalog of TCR beta chain sequences. In a later analysis, V and J genes were assigned by comparing TCR nucleotide sequences against IMGT/GENE-DB human TR gene sequences. The TCRdist pipeline was used in a later analysis to assign CDR3 sequences and most-parsimonious VDJ recombination scenarios. In a later analysis, each TCR beta chain was defined by its CDR3 amino acid sequence together with its V-gene family, and reads lacking a unique V-gene family were excluded. To address suspected cross-contamination and a sequencing artifact, a later analysis removed a few hundred highly shared, low-generation-probability nucleotide sequences. For each public chain, a later analysis derived a clonal expansion index from normalized ranks of inferred template counts within each repertoire. A later analysis computed generation probabilities with a VDJ recombination model fitted to out-of-frame rearrangements, and checked the results against IGoR. A later analysis scored TCR-TCR, TCR-HLA and TCR-CMV co-occurrence with hypergeometric tests, applying a repertoire-size bias correction to TCR pairs. A later analysis estimated false discovery rates by permuting HLA or CMV assignments 20 times. In a later analysis, co-occurring TCRs were grouped using DBSCAN, with TCRdist sequence similarity added in when clustering inside HLA-allele-positive subsets. Co-occurrence clustering excluded repertoires with fewer than 30,000 or more than 120,000 public chains, plus five with anomalous nucleotide sharing. Imported from immuneACCESS, the table was reduced by TCRdb to in-frame sequences with V and J called. These copies leave out some clones; in studies compared against another copy, an unresolved V gene accounts for under half, and the cause of the remainder is not known. V, J and clone size are those of that table, while D and trimming were read from the DNA. The sample has tens of thousands of clones on record. Approximately 4% of the sample lies in the top ten.

What the authors observed across the whole study: In this cohort, only TCR beta chains were sequenced, and detectable features were limited by the absence of alpha or paired-chain data. Most TCR sequences were observed very rarely across donors, whereas some public TCRs were present in many individuals. V-gene and J-gene trimming of TCR beta chains was associated with a missense DCLRE1C variant in a later genetic analysis, and the association was replicated in an independent cohort. Linkage disequilibrium might explain the correlated functional status among segregating V segments, but an unknown experimental factor could not be excluded. The authors suggested that the approach could potentially be generalized to other disease states and immunological phenotypes. In a later genetic analysis, fewer N-insertions in productive TCRs were reported among donors in an Asian-associated ancestry cluster than the roughly 710-donor mean. Because some donors lacked HLA typing at each locus, the association tests relied only on the typed subset. In vitro tests confirmed that a few of the cytomegalovirus-associated TCR beta chains recognize cytomegalovirus antigens. According to a later analysis, parvovirus B19, influenza, CMV and Epstein-Barr virus appeared linked to several top co-occurrence clusters. An earlier analysis of some 560 of the donors showed that most TCR beta V segments appeared in productive rearrangements either about 87% or about 30% of the time, which broadly matched IMGT annotations. Cytomegalovirus status was reported to be diagnosed by the classifier with high specificity and sensitivity in both the original and validation cohorts. In a later analysis, most CMV-associated TCR beta chains were found to appear HLA-restricted, with HLA associations seemingly driven largely by CMV exposure. In a later analysis, TCR association rates were found to vary across HLA loci, with the most associated TCRs seen for DRB1 alleles and the fewest for HLA-C alleles. Sequencing depth was assumed to be roughly uniform across donors in the presence/absence analyses, though that assumption may not hold. The only immune exposure information available for the cohort was CMV serostatus. A later analysis found that HLA-associated TCR beta chains were more clonally expanded and had lower generation probabilities than equally common non-associated chains. A further reported finding was that TCR beta sequences accurately predicted the HLA-A and HLA-B alleles for most subjects in the first cohort. When HLA alleles, especially DR and DQ, strongly co-occurred, TCR associations were difficult to assign to individual alleles. Roughly 17 rarely observed V segments, including chromosome 9 orphons, were excluded from the earlier analysis of just under 600 of the donors because counts were too low. Some IMGT-functional V segments, including TRBV6-2 and TRBV6-3, could not be told apart with the 87-base-pair reads, so those segments were excluded. Specific HLA alleles were associated with 15,000 to 20,000 TCR beta sequences at a false discovery rate of 0.05 in a later analysis. The study listed approximately 150 TCR beta chains as associated with cytomegalovirus. The sequencing pipeline was judged likely to have produced a cluster of highly shared sequence variants as a technical artifact.

Sequences were obtained from PBMCs. The chain couples TRBV10-3 to TRBJ2-3, with TRBD2 as a weak D call on 5 bases. This sequence was found in a man aged 40-50 years in good health and CMV-seronegative. The nucleotides are TGTGCCATCAGTAAGCAGCGGAACAACTCCGTGGGTACAGATAAGCAGTATTTT. The encoded protein is CAISKQRNNSVGTDKQYF.